Each of the 21 T cell receptor beta chains below was sequenced from the same sample in a study of blood T cell repertoires in COVID-19. The data were produced by immunoSEQ multiplex PCR, yet TCRdb's version contains in-frame clones alone and is incomplete. The sample lists some 200,000 clones; around 80% were seen once. Sequencing was performed on peripheral blood. The receptor set was obtained from a man aged 25-45 years with active or convalescent COVID-19.

The chain employs TRBV5-5 and TRBJ1-6; D is unresolved. Trimming took off 1 base at V and 7 bases at J, with 12 bases between the two ends. CDR1 is SGHKS, CDR2 YYEKEE, per germline (reference sequence). CDR3 length: 15 amino acids. The CDR3 region has the DNA TGTGCCAGCAGCTTGTCCGGGGAGGGCAATTCACCCCTCCACTTT. Translated: CASSLSGEGNSPLHF.

Note on this clone: This specimen includes other DNA sequences encoding the same CDR3. This sequence joins TRBV19 and TRBJ1-3, with D maybe TRBD1 (5 bases). The CDR3 contains 14 residues. CDR1 and CDR2 (germline): LNHDA, SQIVND (reference sequence). Trimming took 6 bases from V and 0 from J, leaving 9 bases between them. CDR3 nucleotides: TGTGCCAGTAGAACGGGGGGCTCTGGAAACACCATATATTTT. Translation: CASRTGGSGNTIYF.

The rearrangement uses TRBV6-2 or TRBV6-3 and TRBJ1-1; D call uncertain. V dropped 1 base and J dropped 0 bases, with 12 bases sitting between them. Germline CDR1 and CDR2: MNHEY and SVGEGT. The CDR3 runs to 16 residues. CDR3 amino acids: CASSYLFPELNTEAFF. The CDR3 DNA sequence: TGTGCCAGCAGTTACTTATTCCCAGAACTGAACACTGAAGCTTTCTTT.

This sequence joins TRBV19 and TRBJ2-6, with 8 bases aligning to TRBD1. The germline V gene has CDR1 LNHDA and CDR2 SQIVND (reference sequence). The CDR3 covers 18 residues. Germline trimming cut 5 bases from V and 0 bases from J; bases unmatched to any gene: 9. The CDR3 protein is CASSSGTGFFSGANVLTF. DNA of the CDR3: TGTGCCAGTAGTTCGGGGACAGGTTTCTTCTCTGGGGCCAACGTCCTGACTTTC.

The chain is built from TRBV6-4 and TRBJ2-1; D is possibly TRBD2 (6 bases). The germline V and J ends were trimmed by 2 bases and 7 bases, with 12 bases remaining between them. The CDR3 spans 14 residues. Germline lookup yields CDR1 MRHNA and CDR2 SNTAGT. The CDR3 sequence is CASSDQPGTNEQFF. The DNA for the CDR3 is TGTGCCAGCAGTGACCAGCCGGGGACTAATGAGCAGTTCTTC.

V gene TRBV18 combines with J gene TRBJ2-7, with D maybe TRBD1 (7 bases). From germline, CDR1 is KGHSH and CDR2 LQKENI. Trimming pared 3 bases from V and 4 bases from J, leaving 19 bases between. The CDR3 covers 16 residues. CDR3 protein: CASSPMEGADPYEQYV. CDR3 DNA: TGTGCCAGCTCACCGATGGAGGGGGCGGACCCTTACGAGCAGTACGTC.

The CDR3 DNA is TGTGCCAGCAGTGTCGAGACTAGCGGGAGCAATGAGCAGTTCTTC. This sequence encodes CASSVETSGSNEQFF. The gene calls are TRBV2 and TRBJ2-1, with 12 bases lining up with TRBD2. V lost 4 bases, J lost 6 bases, and 4 bases stayed unmatched. The CDR3 contains 15 residues. Germline V lookup: CDR1 SNHLY, CDR2 FYNNEI.

The gene calls are TRBV2 and TRBJ2-2, with 7 bases lining up with TRBD1. The CDR3 spans 14 residues. Germline assignment: CDR1 SNHLY and CDR2 FYNNEI. V shed 8 bases and J 6 bases; nucleotides not matched to a gene: 9. The CDR3 sequence: CASGRQGRPGELFF. CDR3 DNA: TGTGCCAGCGGTCGACAGGGAAGGCCCGGGGAGCTGTTTTTT.

The rearrangement joins TRBV5-1 to TRBJ2-3; TRBD2 matches at 7 bases. In germline, CDR1 is SGHRS, CDR2 YFSETQ. The CDR3 is 16 residues long. V was pared by 7 bases and J by 3 bases, with 14 bases of the junction left unmatched. In DNA, the CDR3 is TGCGCCAGCCTTCCCTCTAGCGGCCCAAGAACAGATACGCAGTATTTT. It encodes CASLPSSGPRTDTQYF. The variable domain in full, with the rest retrieved from reference TRBV5-1 and TRBJ2-3, is KAGVTQTPRYLIKTRGQQVTLSCSPISGHRSVSWYQQTPGQGLQFLFEYFSETQRNKGNFPGRFSGRQFSNSRSEMNVSTLELGDSALYLCASLPSSGPRTDTQYFGPGTRLTVL.

This clone has only one observation. The chain uses TRBV27 and TRBJ1-2, with D perhaps matching TRBD1 (6 bases). Germline CDR1 and CDR2: MNHEY and SMNVEV (reference sequence). The CDR3 length is 12 residues. Trimming stripped 2 bases from V and 9 bases from J, with 10 bases between. The CDR3 bases are TGTGCCAGCAGTTTAGGCAGGGGACGCTACACCTTC. Translating gives CASSLGRGRYTF.

This clone has only one observation. This chain joins TRBV10-2 and TRBJ1-6; D call uncertain. Germline V gene data show CDR1 as WSHSY and CDR2 as SAAADI. The germline V and J ends were trimmed by 2 bases and 2 bases, with 7 bases remaining between them. This CDR3 is 15 amino acids long. The CDR3 loop reads CASSEQETYNSPLHF. The CDR3 bases are TGCGCCAGCAGTGAGCAGGAAACCTATAATTCACCCCTCCACTTT.

The chain joins TRBV30 to TRBJ1-1; tentatively, D is TRBD1 (5 bases). Trimming took off 7 bases at V and 0 bases at J, with 12 bases between the two ends. In germline, CDR1 is GTSNPN, CDR2 SVGIG (reference sequence). This CDR3 comprises 13 residues. This CDR3 reads CASRGGMNTEAFF. The CDR3 DNA sequence: TGTGCCTCCCGGGGGGGGATGAACACTGAAGCTTTCTTT.

The chain combines TRBV9 with TRBJ1-1, with D possibly being TRBD1 (6 bases). The CDR3 has 14 residues. Germline assignment: CDR1 SGDLS and CDR2 YYNGEE. Trimming took 3 bases from V and 12 from J, leaving 21 bases between them. CDR3 DNA: TGTGCCAGCAGCGATCCAGGGGAACAAAGTGGAACTTTCTTT. This encodes CASSDPGEQSGTFF. Together with reference TRBV9 and TRBJ1-1, the CDR3 gives the full variable domain: DSGVTQTPKHLITATGQRVTLRCSPRSGDLSVYWYQQSLDQGLQFLIQYYNGEERAKGNILERFSAQQFPDLHSELNLSSLELGDSALYFCASSDPGEQSGTFFGQGTRLTVV.

The chain couples TRBV3-1 (or the pseudogene TRBV3-2) to TRBJ1-4; TRBD1 agrees at 12 bases. This CDR3 is 14 amino acids long. Germline loops: CDR1 LGHDT, CDR2 YNNKEL (reference sequence). Trimming at V came to 5 bases and at J to 8 bases, leaving 3 bases not matched to a gene. The CDR3 DNA follows: TGTGCCAGCAGCTTCGGGACAGGGGGCGAAAAACTGTTTTTT. Protein product: CASSFGTGGEKLFF.

The chain employs TRBV27 and TRBJ1-4, with a weak D call TRBD1 (5 bases). Germline V gene lookup returns CDR1 MNHEY and CDR2 SMNVEV (reference sequence). The CDR3 has 16 residues. Trimming shortened V by 5 bases and J by 0 bases, and 13 bases separated the two germline ends. CDR3 sequence (DNA): TGTGCCAGCAGTCGGGGCGCGGGGGCAACTAATGAAAAACTGTTTTTT. Protein: CASSRGAGATNEKLFF.

With respect to this clone: Within the sample, other DNA sequences also encode this same CDR3. CDR3 residues: CASRDRGNQPQHF. Here the CDR3 DNA reads TGTGCCAGTAGGGACAGGGGCAATCAGCCCCAGCATTTT. The chain is built from TRBV19 and TRBJ1-5, with 8 bases that match TRBD1. CDR3 length: 13 residues. Unmatched junction bases numbered 0, after V lost 6 bases and J lost 2 bases. CDR1 and CDR2 (germline): LNHDA, SQIVND (reference sequence). The full variable domain, its missing parts supplied by reference TRBV19 and TRBJ1-5, is DGGITQSPKYLFRKEGQNVTLSCEQNLNHDAMYWYRQDPGQGLRLIYYSQIVNDFQKGDIAEGYSVSREKKESFPLTVTSAQKNPTAFYLCASRDRGNQPQHFGDGTRLSIL.

The table lists this clone with a few counts. This chain links TRBV18 with TRBJ1-1; D ambiguous. This CDR3 is 16 amino acids long. Trimming removed 3 bases at V and 3 bases at J, with 17 bases between. Germline CDR1 and CDR2: KGHSH and LQKENI. The CDR3 reads CASSPRGGSRDTEAFF. CDR3 nucleotide sequence: TGTGCCAGCTCACCTCGGGGAGGGTCGAGGGACACTGAAGCTTTCTTT.

This chain joins TRBV18 and TRBJ2-7, with D perhaps TRBD2 (6 bases). CDR3 size: 15 residues. The V gene lost 1 base and the J gene lost 5 bases, with 15 bases spanning the gap. Germline V gene lookup returns CDR1 KGHSH and CDR2 LQKENI. The CDR3 nucleotides read TGTGCCAGCTCACCACTCATGGCGGGGCCGGACGAGCAGTACTTC. This encodes CASSPLMAGPDEQYF.

V is TRBV15 and J is TRBJ1-4; no firm D call. V was trimmed by 5 bases and J by 8 bases, leaving 15 bases between them. The CDR3 covers 14 residues. CDR1 and CDR2 (germline): LNHNV, YYDKDF (reference sequence). The chain's CDR3 is CATSQALLREKLFF. The DNA of the CDR3 is TGTGCCACCAGCCAGGCCCTTTTGAGAGAAAAACTGTTTTTT.

The CDR3 DNA reads TGTGCCAGCAGTTCGCTAGCGGGTAGGGTCTATTTT. It specifies CASSSLAGRVYF. This chain links TRBV28 with TRBJ2-3; TRBD2 aligns across 8 bases. V dropped 4 bases and J dropped 15; count of bases not matched to a gene: 9. Germline lookup yields CDR1 MDHEN and CDR2 SYDVKM. The CDR3 is made up of 12 amino acids.

The V gene is TRBV7-2, the J gene TRBJ2-1, with D perhaps matching TRBD2 (6 bases). The CDR3 has 12 residues. V was trimmed by 1 base and J by 15 bases, leaving 13 bases between them. The germline V gene has CDR1 SGHTA and CDR2 FQGNSA. The CDR3 DNA sequence: TGTGCCAGCAGCTTAGATTGGGAGGCCGGGTTCTTC. Protein: CASSLDWEAGFF.